This TCR beta chain was profiled in a study of T cell responses to AZD1222 COVID-19 vaccine. Study background: It was second doses at about 4 or about 12 weeks that were pooled.

On this clone: Its antigen is still unknown.

Measured with immunoSEQ multiplex PCR; TCRdb has only the in-frame clones, and not every one. This repertoire shows some 130,000 clones, 84% found once; its top ten account for 4.1%. Study-level results: Nearly half of spike-specific TCRs reportedly target variant regions that are unmutated in the B.1.351 and B.1.1.7 variants.

Trimming at V came to 3 bases and at J to 4 bases, leaving 2 bases not matched to a gene. Germline-derived CDR1 and CDR2 are GTSNPN and SVGIG (reference sequence). The CDR3 covers 13 residues. The TCR originated in an adult in good health. The rearrangement joins TRBV30 to TRBJ1-4, with 7 bases that match TRBD1. The sequenced sample was peripheral blood, obtained on day 0 of AZD1222 vaccination. The CDR3: CAWRDRSNEKLFF. The CDR3 nucleotides are TGTGCCTGGAGGGACAGGAGTAATGAAAAACTGTTTTTT.